The 17 T cell receptor beta chains presented below share a single source sample, sequenced in a study of blood T cell repertoires in COVID-19. Clones were read by immunoSEQ multiplex PCR, and TCRdb kept only the in-frame ones, dropping some. The sample carries around 440,000 clones, approximately 88% recorded once. Sequencing was done on a sample of peripheral blood. The source of these receptors is a woman aged 45-65 years with COVID-19, enrolled during active disease.

This chain connects TRBV28 to TRBJ2-2, with TRBD1 as a possible D gene (5 bases). CDR1 MDHEN and CDR2 SYDVKM come from the germline V gene. The V and J ends lost 6 bases and 1 base respectively, with 12 bases between them. The CDR3 contains 15 residues. The CDR3 protein is CASSDSFLNTGELFF. The CDR3, as DNA: TGTGCCAGCAGCGACAGTTTTCTGAACACCGGGGAGCTGTTTTTT.

The chain is built from TRBV29-1 and TRBJ1-4, with TRBD1 as a possible D gene (5 bases). There are 13 residues in the CDR3. CDR1 is SQVTM and CDR2 is ANQGSEA in the germline V gene. The V end lost 5 bases, the J end lost 3 bases, and 10 bases lay between the germline ends. Here the CDR3 DNA reads TGCAGCGTTACGACAGACCCTAATGAAAAACTGTTTTTT. Translation: CSVTTDPNEKLFF. The full variable domain, its missing parts supplied by reference TRBV29-1 and TRBJ1-4, is SAVISQKPSRDICQRGTSLTIQCQVDSQVTMMFWYRQQPGQSLTLIATANQGSEATYESGFVIDKFPISRPNLTFSTLTVSNMSPEDSSIYLCSVTTDPNEKLFFGSGTQLSVL.

This chain links TRBV5-4 with TRBJ1-5; D not resolved. Germline loops: CDR1 SGHNT, CDR2 YYREEE (reference sequence). The V end lost 4 bases, the J end lost 6 bases, and 14 bases lay between the germline ends. CDR3 size: 14 residues. DNA for the CDR3: TGTGCCAGCAGCGCTGGGCAGGATGGTCAGCCCCAGCATTTT. It yields the protein CASSAGQDGQPQHF.

This sequence joins TRBV5-4 and TRBJ2-2; D is possibly TRBD1 (6 bases). The CDR3 is 15 residues long. Trimming removed 5 bases at V and 1 base at J, with 12 bases between. CDR1 is SGHNT, CDR2 YYREEE, per germline (reference sequence). CDR3 sequence (DNA): TGTGCCAGCAGTCGCGGACAGCAGAACACCGGGGAGCTGTTTTTT. Protein sequence: CASSRGQQNTGELFF.

The rearrangement uses TRBV7-9 and TRBJ2-3; TRBD2 might be the D (5 bases). The germline V gene has CDR1 SEHNR and CDR2 FQNEAQ (reference sequence). The CDR3 has 15 amino acids. The V end was cut by 1 base, the J end by 5 bases, with 13 bases between. The CDR3 DNA is TGTGCCAGCAGCTTAGTAGGGAGAAGGCGAGATACGCAGTATTTT. This translates into CASSLVGRRRDTQYF.

The J gene is TRBJ1-6, the V gene TRBV6-6; possible D gene TRBD1, 5 bases. The CDR3 totals 15 residues. V dropped 0 bases and J dropped 10 bases, with 13 bases sitting between them. Germline CDR1 is MNHNY and CDR2 is SVGAGI (reference sequence). For the CDR3, the DNA is TGTGCCAGCAGTTACTCAGGAGGGGAGCGGTCACCCCTCCACTTT. Its protein is CASSYSGGERSPLHF.

The chain joins TRBV2 to TRBJ2-2; TRBD1 matches 8 bases. Germline CDR1 is SNHLY and CDR2 is FYNNEI. J was trimmed by 6 bases and V by 7 bases; bases with no gene match: 7. The CDR3 totals 14 residues. This chain's CDR3 is CASTDRGTAGELFF. CDR3 sequence (DNA): TGTGCCAGCACCGACAGGGGTACGGCCGGGGAGCTGTTTTTT.

V usage is TRBV10-3 and J usage is TRBJ1-2; 7 positions match TRBD1. There are 11 residues in the CDR3. With 11 bases clipped from V and 3 bases from J, the junction kept 3 bases outside the gene matches. Germline CDR1 is ENHRY and CDR2 is SYGVKD. CDR3 DNA sequence: TGTGCCGCCGGGACAGACTATGGCTACACCTTC. Amino acid sequence: CAAGTDYGYTF.

The J gene is TRBJ1-1, the V gene TRBV9; 8 bases are a match to TRBD1. CDR1 and CDR2 (germline): SGDLS, YYNGEE. The CDR3 is 13 residues long. With 3 bases clipped from V and 6 bases from J, the junction kept 4 bases outside the gene matches. CDR3 bases: TGTGCCAGCAGCGGACAGGGGACTCCTGAAGCTTTCTTT. It specifies CASSGQGTPEAFF.

This rearrangement joins TRBV6-2 or TRBV6-3 to TRBJ2-1, with D maybe TRBD2 (5 bases). V gave up 4 bases and J gave up 8 bases, with 12 bases separating them. This CDR3 contains 13 residues. Germline CDR1 MNHEY, CDR2 SVGEGT. The CDR3: CASSSVPGDEQFF. CDR3 DNA sequence: TGTGCCAGCAGTTCTGTCCCCGGGGATGAGCAGTTCTTC.

This chain joins TRBV30 and TRBJ1-2, with TRBD1 as a possible D gene (6 bases). Trimming took 3 bases from V and 4 from J, leaving 21 bases between them. The CDR3 is 16 amino acids. The germline CDR1 and CDR2 sequences are GTSNPN and SVGIG (reference sequence). CDR3 protein: CAWRPWPGEGGYGYTF. CDR3 sequence (DNA): TGTGCCTGGAGACCGTGGCCAGGGGAAGGCGGCTATGGCTACACCTTC.

This chain connects TRBV3-1 (or the pseudogene TRBV3-2) to TRBJ1-5; D remains ambiguous. This CDR3 is 15 amino acids long. Trimming took off 5 bases at V and 5 bases at J, with 16 bases between the two ends. The germline V gene has CDR1 LGHDT and CDR2 YNNKEL (reference sequence). CDR3 sequence: CASSFTGDPYQPQHF. The CDR3 nucleotides read TGTGCCAGCAGCTTTACCGGGGATCCGTATCAGCCCCAGCATTTT.

With respect to this clone: Other DNA sequences of this sample code for an identical CDR3. The chain uses TRBV29-1 and TRBJ2-1; D possibly corresponds to TRBD2 (5 bases). V lost 4 bases and J lost 1, with 8 bases in between. This CDR3 is built from 13 residues. From germline, CDR1 is SQVTM and CDR2 ANQGSEA. CDR3 sequence: CSVVGGSYNEQFF. DNA of the CDR3: TGCAGCGTTGTCGGCGGGTCCTACAATGAGCAGTTCTTC.

The V and J genes are TRBV11-2 and TRBJ1-5, with 8 nucleotides matching TRBD1. CDR3 length: 14 residues. Trimming removed 4 bases from V and 6 bases from J; junction bases left unmatched: 5. Germline CDR1 is SGHAT and CDR2 is FQNNGV. CDR3 in amino acids: CASSSQGGSQPQHF. The CDR3 DNA sequence: TGTGCCAGCAGCTCACAGGGGGGGAGTCAGCCCCAGCATTTT.

This chain links TRBV18 with TRBJ2-1, with 9 nucleotides matching TRBD1. Looked up from germline, CDR1 is KGHSH and CDR2 is LQKENI. The V and J ends lost 3 bases and 4 bases, in that order; junction bases with no gene match: 4. The CDR3 contains 15 residues. DNA of the CDR3: TGTGCCAGCTCACCTGGACAGGGGAATTACAATGAGCAGTTCTTC. Its protein product is CASSPGQGNYNEQFF.

For the CDR3, the DNA is TGTGCCTGGAGTCCACTAGCGGGGTCCGGTGAGCAGTTCTTC. Protein product: CAWSPLAGSGEQFF. This chain links TRBV30 with TRBJ2-1, with 10 bases fitting TRBD2. Germline V gives CDR1 GTSNPN, CDR2 SVGIG (reference sequence). This CDR3 has 14 residues. The V gene end was trimmed by 2 bases and the J gene end by 9 bases; junction bases not matched to a gene: 7.

The chain carries TRBV30 and TRBJ1-4; 8 bases fit TRBD1. The CDR3 consists of 13 residues. V was pared by 8 bases and J by 8 bases, with 10 bases of the junction left unmatched. Germline CDR1 reads GTSNPN; CDR2 reads SVGIG (reference sequence). This CDR3 reads CAVNPGQAEKLFF. The CDR3 DNA follows: TGTGCCGTGAATCCGGGACAGGCCGAAAAACTGTTTTTT.